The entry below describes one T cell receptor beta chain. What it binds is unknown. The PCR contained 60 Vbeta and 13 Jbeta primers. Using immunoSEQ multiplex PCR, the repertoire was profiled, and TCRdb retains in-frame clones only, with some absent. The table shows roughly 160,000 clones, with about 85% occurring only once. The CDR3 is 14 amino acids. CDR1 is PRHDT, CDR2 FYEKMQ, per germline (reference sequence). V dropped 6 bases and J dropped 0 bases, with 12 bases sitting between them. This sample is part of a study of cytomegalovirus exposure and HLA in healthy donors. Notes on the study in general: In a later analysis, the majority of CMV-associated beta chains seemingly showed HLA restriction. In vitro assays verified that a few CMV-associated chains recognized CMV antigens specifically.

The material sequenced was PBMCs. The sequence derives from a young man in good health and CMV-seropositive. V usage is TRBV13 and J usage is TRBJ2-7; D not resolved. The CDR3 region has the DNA TGTGCCAGCAGGCAGAGGAAGAGCTCCTACGAGCAGTACTTC. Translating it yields CASRQRKSSYEQYF. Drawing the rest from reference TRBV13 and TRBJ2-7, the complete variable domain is AAGVIQSPRHLIKEKRETATLKCYPIPRHDTVYWYQQGPGQDPQFLISFYEKMQSDKGSIPDRFSAQQFSDYHSELNMSSLELGDSALYFCASRQRKSSYEQYFGPGTRLTVT.